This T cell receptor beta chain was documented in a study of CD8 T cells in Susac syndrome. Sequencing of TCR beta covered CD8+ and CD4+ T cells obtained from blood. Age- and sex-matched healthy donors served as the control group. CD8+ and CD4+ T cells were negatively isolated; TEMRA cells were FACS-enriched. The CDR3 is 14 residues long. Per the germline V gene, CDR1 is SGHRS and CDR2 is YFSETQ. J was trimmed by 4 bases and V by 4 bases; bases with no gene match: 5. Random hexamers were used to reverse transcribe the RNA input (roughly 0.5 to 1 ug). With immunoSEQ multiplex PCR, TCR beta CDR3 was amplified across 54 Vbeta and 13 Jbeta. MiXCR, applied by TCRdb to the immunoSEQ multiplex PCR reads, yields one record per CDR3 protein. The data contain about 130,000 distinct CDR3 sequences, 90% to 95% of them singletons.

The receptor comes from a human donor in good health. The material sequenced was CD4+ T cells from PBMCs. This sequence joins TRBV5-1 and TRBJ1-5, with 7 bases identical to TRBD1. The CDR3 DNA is TGCGCCAGCAGCATCGGGACAGAAAATCAGCCCCAGCATTTT. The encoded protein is CASSIGTENQPQHF.